The rows below give T cell receptor beta chains drawn from one sample of a study of blood T cell repertoires in COVID-19. Repertoires were generated with immunoSEQ multiplex PCR, while TCRdb's copy carries only in-frame clones and drops some. This table holds nearly 200,000 clones, about four fifths found once. What was sequenced was peripheral blood. These receptors all come from an older woman with active or convalescent COVID-19. Each CDR3 is given without its conserved first and last residue. D genes are given only for firm matches.

CDR3 protein: ASSFDRTSNYGYT; J gene: TRBJ1-2; V gene: TRBV7-8; D gene: -
CDR3 protein: ASSLTGGANGYT; J gene: TRBJ1-2; V gene: TRBV5-1; D gene: TRBD1
CDR3 protein: ASRGTAGLDYEQY; J gene: TRBJ2-7; V gene: TRBV6-6; D gene: -
CDR3 protein: ASSLRGTDTQY; J gene: TRBJ2-3; V gene: TRBV5-1; D gene: -
CDR3 protein: ASSFGTSGYEQY; J gene: TRBJ2-7; V gene: TRBV11-2; D gene: TRBD2
CDR3 protein: ASSARLGGNTEAF; J gene: TRBJ1-1; V gene: TRBV19; D gene: -
CDR3 protein: ASSYSATNRNSPLH; J gene: TRBJ1-6; V gene: TRBV6-5; D gene: -
CDR3 protein: ASSYPGTILYEQF; J gene: TRBJ2-1; V gene: TRBV6-7; D gene: TRBD2
CDR3 protein: ASSPTGRNEKLF; J gene: TRBJ1-4; V gene: TRBV5-1; D gene: -
CDR3 protein: ASSLAGVYNEQF; J gene: TRBJ2-1; V gene: TRBV5-6; D gene: -
CDR3 protein: ASRYGQAQYNEQF; J gene: TRBJ2-1; V gene: TRBV5-1; D gene: TRBD1
CDR3 protein: ASTLTANLNTEAF; J gene: TRBJ1-1; V gene: TRBV9; D gene: -
CDR3 protein: ASSVDGASGSYEQY; J gene: TRBJ2-7; V gene: TRBV9; D gene: TRBD2
CDR3 protein: ASSTSTSAYEQY; J gene: TRBJ2-7; V gene: TRBV7-9; D gene: TRBD2
CDR3 protein: ASSYAERETQY; J gene: TRBJ2-5; V gene: TRBV6-5; D gene: -
CDR3 protein: ASSPLGGAGHTYEQY; J gene: TRBJ2-7; V gene: TRBV11-2; D gene: -
CDR3 protein: ASREDATNEKLF; J gene: TRBJ1-4; V gene: TRBV5-1; D gene: -
CDR3 protein: ASSLPGDTEAF; J gene: TRBJ1-1; V gene: TRBV27; D gene: -
CDR3 protein: ASSPSGTGYEQY; J gene: TRBJ2-7; V gene: TRBV4-1; D gene: TRBD1
CDR3 protein: ASSVQGIGGANVLT; J gene: TRBJ2-6; V gene: TRBV9; D gene: -
CDR3 protein: SGGGGANQPQH; J gene: TRBJ1-5; V gene: TRBV29-1; D gene: -
CDR3 protein: ASSLVFLAGDNEQF; J gene: TRBJ2-1; V gene: TRBV7-9; D gene: TRBD2
CDR3 protein: ASSLDRTSYEQY; J gene: TRBJ2-7; V gene: TRBV5-4; D gene: TRBD1
CDR3 protein: ASQGREGLWNNEQF; J gene: TRBJ2-1; V gene: TRBV4-2; D gene: TRBD2
CDR3 protein: ASSQPGKSSYNEQF; J gene: TRBJ2-1; V gene: TRBV4-1; D gene: -
CDR3 protein: ASTGTGGGILGGEQY; J gene: TRBJ2-7; V gene: TRBV2; D gene: TRBD1
CDR3 protein: ASSESDFRTGLNEQY; J gene: TRBJ2-7; V gene: TRBV6-1; D gene: TRBD1
CDR3 protein: ASSQVGLAGNEQF; J gene: TRBJ2-1; V gene: TRBV4-1; D gene: TRBD2
CDR3 protein: ASSLKTRGEVGQLYGYT; J gene: TRBJ1-2; V gene: TRBV5-1; D gene: TRBD1
CDR3 protein: ASRLARRSSYNSPLH; J gene: TRBJ1-6; V gene: TRBV12-2; D gene: -